The entry below describes one T cell receptor (beta chain). The data belong to a study of control samples from healthy donors and cancer patients. In germline, CDR1 is MDHEN, CDR2 SYDVKM. This CDR3 contains 12 residues. V was shortened by 5 bases and J by 9 bases, with 13 bases between the two germline ends. Clones were sequenced by immunoSEQ multiplex PCR, and TCRdb holds only the in-frame ones, with some missing. The table has roughly 100,000 clones, 75% to 90% seen once. The J gene is TRBJ1-1, the V gene TRBV28, with D perhaps TRBD1 (5 bases). The material sequenced was blood. The clonotype originates from a man aged 30 to 45 in good health. CDR3 DNA sequence: TGTGCCAGCAGTACCGGGACGGCAAAAGCTTTCTTT. This gives the protein CASSTGTAKAFF.